These T cell receptor beta chains were read from a single sample in a study of graft-versus-host responses after intestinal transplantation. Their recognized antigens are unknown. Measured with immunoSEQ multiplex PCR; TCRdb has only the in-frame clones, and not every one. The sample carries about 64,000 clones, roughly 90% recorded once. Source: unstimulated CD8+ T cells sorted from spleen or lymph node cells, taken before transplant. Every receptor here comes from a human donor who was the organ donor for an intestinal transplant. Each CDR3 is given with its conserved first and last residue. The D gene is left open where the match is weak. A clone size is listed for some rows: how often the clone was seen (once, few, many), or a class if it is expanded.

DNA: TGTGCCAGCAGCTTGTTGGGGTTGGGCGGAGGTTCCTACGAGCAGTACTTC; CDR3: CASSLLGLGGGSYEQYF; D: .; size: .; length: 17; V: TRBV5-6; J: TRBJ2-7
DNA: TGTGCCAGCAGCGTAGACAGGGGGACTGAGCAGTTCTTC; CDR3: CASSVDRGTEQFF; D: TRBD1; size: .; length: 13; V: TRBV9; J: TRBJ2-1
DNA: TGTGCCAGCAGTTCGCGACAGAACACCGGGGAGCTGTTTTTT; CDR3: CASSSRQNTGELFF; D: .; size: .; length: 14; V: TRBV28; J: TRBJ2-2
DNA: TGTGCCAGCCGAATGAGTGGACAATCTCCCCAGCATTTT; CDR3: CASRMSGQSPQHF; D: .; size: .; length: 13; V: TRBV19; J: TRBJ1-5
DNA: TGTGCCAGCAGCTATCTAGCGGGAGAAGTCGCAGATACGCAGTATTTT; CDR3: CASSYLAGEVADTQYF; D: TRBD2; size: .; length: 16; V: TRBV11-2; J: TRBJ2-3
DNA: TGTGCCAGTACCCCATCGGGGGACCGCAATCAGCCCCAGCATTTT; CDR3: CASTPSGDRNQPQHF; D: .; size: .; length: 15; V: TRBV28; J: TRBJ1-5
DNA: TGTGCCAGTAGTATCCCAGGGGACGGCTACACCTTC; CDR3: CASSIPGDGYTF; D: .; size: .; length: 12; V: TRBV19; J: TRBJ1-2
DNA: TGTGCCAGCAGTTTAACCGGGGTAAAGCCCCAGCATTTT; CDR3: CASSLTGVKPQHF; D: .; size: .; length: 13; V: TRBV27; J: TRBJ1-5
DNA: TGTGCCAGCAGTGCGCTTATCTCCTACGAGCAGTACTTC; CDR3: CASSALISYEQYF; D: .; size: .; length: 13; V: TRBV2; J: TRBJ2-7
DNA: TGTGCCACCAGCAGAGGTAGAGAGGCGCCAGGAAACACCATATATTTT; CDR3: CATSRGREAPGNTIYF; D: .; size: .; length: 16; V: TRBV15; J: TRBJ1-3
DNA: TGTGCCAGCAGCCAGGGGACAGATCATGGCTACACCTTC; CDR3: CASSQGTDHGYTF; D: TRBD1; size: few; length: 13; V: TRBV5-6; J: TRBJ1-2
DNA: TGTGCCAGCAGCCAGACAGGGCACTACGAGCAGTACTTC; CDR3: CASSQTGHYEQYF; D: TRBD1; size: .; length: 13; V: TRBV28; J: TRBJ2-7
DNA: TGCAGCGGCCGGGACAGGGGAACTGAAGCTTTCTTT; CDR3: CSGRDRGTEAFF; D: TRBD1; size: .; length: 12; V: TRBV29-1; J: TRBJ1-1
DNA: TGTGCCAGCAGCCCTCTAGACACAGATACGCAGTATTTT; CDR3: CASSPLDTDTQYF; D: .; size: .; length: 13; V: TRBV6-6; J: TRBJ2-3
DNA: TGTGCCACCAGGCCTGGACAGGGGGCCTACGAGCAGTACTTC; CDR3: CATRPGQGAYEQYF; D: TRBD1; size: .; length: 14; V: TRBV15; J: TRBJ2-7
DNA: TGTGCCAGTAAATCGGACACCATATATTTT; CDR3: CASKSDTIYF; D: .; size: .; length: 10; V: TRBV19; J: TRBJ1-3
DNA: TGTGCCAGCAGCTTCGGAGCGGGAGAGAGGACAGATACGCAGTATTTT; CDR3: CASSFGAGERTDTQYF; D: TRBD2; size: .; length: 16; V: TRBV11-1; J: TRBJ2-3
DNA: TGTGCCAGCGGCGGGGAATCCGACGAGCAGTACTTC; CDR3: CASGGESDEQYF; D: .; size: .; length: 12; V: TRBV7-6; J: TRBJ2-7
DNA: TGCGCCAGCAGCCAAGGGGGAGGGCCAGGAGATACGCAGTATTTT; CDR3: CASSQGGGPGDTQYF; D: TRBD2; size: .; length: 15; V: TRBV4-3; J: TRBJ2-3
DNA: TGTGCCAGCAGCAAATACCACAGGGATGAGGATGGCTACACCTTC; CDR3: CASSKYHRDEDGYTF; D: .; size: .; length: 15; V: TRBV21-1; J: TRBJ1-2
DNA: TGTGCCTGGAGTGTGGCTAGCGGGAACATTCAGTACTTC; CDR3: CAWSVASGNIQYF; D: TRBD2; size: .; length: 13; V: TRBV30; J: TRBJ2-4
DNA: TGTGCCAGCAGCTTAGCCCAGGACTATGGCTACACCTTC; CDR3: CASSLAQDYGYTF; D: .; size: .; length: 13; V: TRBV7-9; J: TRBJ1-2
DNA: TGTGCCACCAGCGGGGGGACAGGGCCGGGAGACGAGCAGTACTTC; CDR3: CATSGGTGPGDEQYF; D: TRBD1; size: .; length: 15; V: TRBV15; J: TRBJ2-7
DNA: TGTGCCAGCAGCTTGTGGTCCAGGGGACGGACTGAAGCTTTCTTT; CDR3: CASSLWSRGRTEAFF; D: .; size: .; length: 15; V: TRBV5-8; J: TRBJ1-1
DNA: TGTGCCAGCAGGATTACCGGGGATAGCAATCAGCCCCAGCATTTT; CDR3: CASRITGDSNQPQHF; D: .; size: .; length: 15; V: TRBV6-5; J: TRBJ1-5
DNA: TGCGCCAGCAGCCAAGATTCCGGAGGGGGGGTAGATACGCAGTATTTT; CDR3: CASSQDSGGGVDTQYF; D: .; size: .; length: 16; V: TRBV4-3; J: TRBJ2-3
DNA: TGTGCCTGGAGCCGGGACACAAGCTCCTACAATGAGCAGTTCTTC; CDR3: CAWSRDTSSYNEQFF; D: .; size: .; length: 15; V: TRBV30; J: TRBJ2-1
DNA: TGTGCCAGTAGTTGGGACAGCCGTAGCAATCAGCCCCAGCATTTT; CDR3: CASSWDSRSNQPQHF; D: TRBD1; size: .; length: 15; V: TRBV19; J: TRBJ1-5
DNA: TGCAGCGTTGAGGCTGGTAGATCGCAAGGACTAGCTCCTTCCTACGAGCAGTACTTC; CDR3: CSVEAGRSQGLAPSYEQYF; D: TRBD2; size: .; length: 19; V: TRBV29-1; J: TRBJ2-7
DNA: TGTGCCAGCAGGGTTACAGGGGGCGAGGGCACTGAAGCTTTCTTT; CDR3: CASRVTGGEGTEAFF; D: TRBD1; size: .; length: 15; V: TRBV6-1; J: TRBJ1-1
DNA: TGTGCCAGCAGTGAAGTACACGCGGTACCGCACAATGAGCAGTTCTTC; CDR3: CASSEVHAVPHNEQFF; D: .; size: .; length: 16; V: TRBV6-1; J: TRBJ2-1
DNA: TGTGCCAGCAGTTTAGTCAGGGAGAACACTGAAGCTTTCTTT; CDR3: CASSLVRENTEAFF; D: .; size: .; length: 14; V: TRBV28; J: TRBJ1-1
DNA: TGTGCCAGCAGCCCATGGGGGGTTCTAGTCAAAAACATTCAGTACTTC; CDR3: CASSPWGVLVKNIQYF; D: .; size: .; length: 16; V: TRBV7-9; J: TRBJ2-4
DNA: TGCGCCAGCAGCGAGGGACTAGCGGGAGCATACGAGCAGTACTTC; CDR3: CASSEGLAGAYEQYF; D: TRBD2; size: .; length: 15; V: TRBV4-1; J: TRBJ2-7
DNA: TGTGCCACCAGCGACCGACTAGCGGGAACAGATACGCAGTATTTT; CDR3: CATSDRLAGTDTQYF; D: TRBD2; size: .; length: 15; V: TRBV15; J: TRBJ2-3
DNA: TGTGCCAGCAGTCATAGCAGGGGGAACACCGGGGAGCTGTTTTTT; CDR3: CASSHSRGNTGELFF; D: .; size: .; length: 15; V: TRBV28; J: TRBJ2-2
DNA: TGTGCCAGCAGTTTAGGGCAGGGCGGCAACGAGCAGTACTTC; CDR3: CASSLGQGGNEQYF; D: .; size: .; length: 14; V: TRBV27; J: TRBJ2-7
DNA: TGCGCCAGCAGTGAGGGGGGCAGGAACACTGAAGCTTTCTTT; CDR3: CASSEGGRNTEAFF; D: .; size: .; length: 14; V: TRBV10-2; J: TRBJ1-1
DNA: TGTGCCACCAGCAGAGAGTTGGCTTCCTTGCACCCGTGGGAGGCTTTCTTT; CDR3: CATSRELASLHPWEAFF; D: .; size: few; length: 17; V: TRBV15; J: TRBJ1-1
DNA: TGTGCCAGCAGTTCGACTCAAGCCTACACAGATACGCAGTATTTT; CDR3: CASSSTQAYTDTQYF; D: .; size: .; length: 15; V: TRBV27; J: TRBJ2-3
DNA: TGTGCCTGGAGGACCGAAGCGGGAGCTTTCCAGCCCGGAGATACGCAGTATTTT; CDR3: CAWRTEAGAFQPGDTQYF; D: TRBD2; size: .; length: 18; V: TRBV30; J: TRBJ2-3
DNA: TGTGCCAGCAGCCAAGACCACACGAACACTGAAGCTTTCTTT; CDR3: CASSQDHTNTEAFF; D: .; size: few; length: 14; V: TRBV4-2; J: TRBJ1-1
DNA: TGTGCCAGCAGCTTGGCCGATGGCTACACCTTC; CDR3: CASSLADGYTF; D: .; size: .; length: 11; V: TRBV5-5; J: TRBJ1-2
DNA: TGTGCCAGCAGCTTAAGAGGGGACAGGGGTTATACGCAGTATTTT; CDR3: CASSLRGDRGYTQYF; D: TRBD1; size: .; length: 15; V: TRBV7-6; J: TRBJ2-3
DNA: TGTGCCAGCAGCACCCGGACTAGCGGGAGATACAATGAGCAGTTCTTC; CDR3: CASSTRTSGRYNEQFF; D: TRBD2; size: .; length: 16; V: TRBV7-6; J: TRBJ2-1
DNA: TGTGCCAGCAGTTGGGGGACAGGCTACGAGCAGTACTTC; CDR3: CASSWGTGYEQYF; D: TRBD1; size: once; length: 13; V: TRBV6-5; J: TRBJ2-7
DNA: TGTGCCAGCAGTTTAATCCAGGGCTGGTACCAAGAGACCCAGTACTTC; CDR3: CASSLIQGWYQETQYF; D: .; size: .; length: 16; V: TRBV28; J: TRBJ2-5
DNA: TGCGCCAGCAGTGAGCGGGTCACTGAGGGCAATGAGCAGTTCTTC; CDR3: CASSERVTEGNEQFF; D: .; size: .; length: 15; V: TRBV10-1; J: TRBJ2-1
DNA: TGTGCCAGCTCGGCGGGAGGGCCGAACTACAATGAGCAGTTCTTC; CDR3: CASSAGGPNYNEQFF; D: TRBD2; size: .; length: 15; V: TRBV18; J: TRBJ2-1
DNA: TGTGCCAGCAGTTATTTTCCCGCTGACTATAGCAATCAGCCCCAGCATTTT; CDR3: CASSYFPADYSNQPQHF; D: .; size: .; length: 17; V: TRBV28; J: TRBJ1-5
DNA: TGCGCCAGCAGCGCGGGGGGATTTTTGAGCAATCAGCCCCAGCATTTT; CDR3: CASSAGGFLSNQPQHF; D: .; size: .; length: 16; V: TRBV4-1; J: TRBJ1-5
DNA: TGTGCCAGCAGTCCTCCGGGACAGACTTACACTGAAGCTTTCTTT; CDR3: CASSPPGQTYTEAFF; D: TRBD1; size: few; length: 15; V: TRBV6-5; J: TRBJ1-1
DNA: TGTGCCAGCAGCCACAGGGGGCCTAACACCGGGGAGCTGTTTTTT; CDR3: CASSHRGPNTGELFF; D: TRBD1; size: .; length: 15; V: TRBV11-3; J: TRBJ2-2